Shown below are 10 T cell receptor beta chains from a single sample sequenced in a study of PD-1 blockade in classical Hodgkin lymphoma. After autologous stem cell transplantation all patients relapsed, and prior brentuximab vedotin exposure differed between cohorts. TCRdb's copy holds only in-frame clones and misses some; the assay was immunoSEQ multiplex PCR. The sample includes 40,000 to 45,000 clones, more than 70% seen only once; the top ten take 20% to 25%. Specimen: peripheral blood mononuclear cells (PBMCs), collected at baseline. All receptors come from a human donor with classical Hodgkin lymphoma.

The rearrangement uses TRBV27 and TRBJ1-5; no firm D call. The V gene lost 4 bases and the J gene lost 2 bases, with 15 bases spanning the gap. CDR3 size: 16 residues. Germline V CDR1 and CDR2: MNHEY, SMNVEV (reference sequence). CDR3 amino acids: CASSSRGGWGNQPQHF. The CDR3 DNA reads TGTGCCAGCAGTTCCCGGGGTGGGTGGGGCAATCAGCCCCAGCATTTT.

A few counts support this clone. The chain links TRBV2 to TRBJ1-1, with D tentatively TRBD1 (6 bases). The germline V gene encodes CDR1 SNHLY and CDR2 FYNNEI. The V and J ends lost 9 bases and 4 bases respectively, with 15 bases between them. This CDR3 has 13 amino acids. CDR3 amino acids: CARQGLGGTEAFF. In nucleotides, the CDR3 is TGTGCCAGACAGGGTTTGGGGGGCACTGAAGCTTTCTTT.

V is TRBV11-2 and J is TRBJ2-1; no clear D gene. V gave up 5 bases and J gave up 10 bases, with 15 bases separating them. This CDR3 comprises 13 residues. CDR1 SGHAT and CDR2 FQNNGV come from the germline V gene. This CDR3 reads CASSRKGTGEQFF. CDR3 nucleotides: TGTGCCAGCAGCCGAAAAGGAACCGGCGAGCAGTTCTTC.

This clone was counted between two and nine times. The chain employs TRBV9 and TRBJ1-1; TRBD1 agrees at 7 bases. This CDR3 spans 18 amino acids. The ends lost 3 bases at V and 0 bases at J; junction bases unmatched: 14. Germline CDR1 is SGDLS and CDR2 is YYNGEE. As DNA, the CDR3 is TGTGCCAGCAGCGATAACCGAATCACCGGACAGGTGAACACTGAAGCTTTCTTT. As protein: CASSDNRITGQVNTEAFF.

This rearrangement joins TRBV27 to TRBJ2-3, with 8 bases identical to TRBD2. J was trimmed by 1 base and V by 7 bases; bases with no gene match: 4. The germline CDR1 and CDR2 sequences are MNHEY and SMNVEV (reference sequence). The CDR3 loop spans 14 amino acids. CDR3 DNA: TGTGCCAGCATAAGCGGGAGTTGCACAGATACGCAGTATTTT. It encodes CASISGSCTDTQYF.

This clone has ten or more counts. The chain is built from TRBV30 and TRBJ1-1, with D hard to call. The CDR3 covers 12 residues. Germline-derived CDR1 and CDR2 are GTSNPN and SVGIG (reference sequence). The V gene lost 7 bases and the J gene lost 0 bases, with 9 bases spanning the gap. The CDR3 DNA reads as TGTGCCTTCCTCCGCCTGAACACTGAAGCTTTCTTT. Amino acids: CAFLRLNTEAFF.

The V gene is TRBV30, the J gene TRBJ1-2; tentatively, D is TRBD1 (5 bases). This CDR3 is 15 amino acids long. V was cut by 5 bases and J by 5 bases, with 21 bases left in between. Germline V CDR1 and CDR2: GTSNPN, SVGIG (reference sequence). CDR3 amino acids: CAWETRGIVGYGYTF. CDR3 bases: TGTGCCTGGGAGACACGGGGGATTGTAGGATATGGCTACACCTTC.

The chain joins TRBV6-6 to TRBJ2-7, with D tentatively TRBD1 (6 bases). The germline gives CDR1 MNHNY, CDR2 SVGAGI (reference sequence). V was clipped by 4 bases and J by 6 bases, with 16 bases between them. The CDR3 is 14 residues long. The CDR3 loop reads CASSLTGRSLEQYF. The CDR3 DNA sequence: TGTGCCAGCAGTTTGACAGGACGATCGCTCGAGCAGTACTTC.

This clone appeared a few times. The chain joins TRBV30 to TRBJ1-2, with 9 bases identical to TRBD1. The CDR3 sequence is 15 residues long. Germline V gives CDR1 GTSNPN, CDR2 SVGIG (reference sequence). The V and J ends lost 3 bases and 8 bases, in that order; junction bases with no gene match: 13. CDR3 amino acids: CAWRRFIRTGAGYTF. In DNA, the CDR3 is TGTGCCTGGAGACGGTTTATACGGACAGGGGCCGGCTACACCTTC.

This chain connects TRBV6-1 to TRBJ2-1; tentatively, D is TRBD1 or TRBD2 (5 bases each). This CDR3 has 12 residues. The germline V gene has CDR1 MNHNS and CDR2 SASEGT. With 11 bases removed from V and 4 bases from J, the gap between germline ends came to 12 bases. The CDR3 loop reads CAFGTAYNEQFF. As DNA, the CDR3 is TGTGCCTTTGGGACGGCTTACAATGAGCAGTTCTTC.